This T cell receptor beta chain derives from a study of blood T cell repertoires in COVID-19. The V end lost 0 bases, the J end lost 4 bases, and 11 bases lay between the germline ends. This CDR3 is built from 15 residues. CDR1 and CDR2 from the germline V gene are SGHKS and YYEKEE (reference sequence). In the source study's methods: Reference gene primer amplification gave estimated nucleated cell counts. Method: immunoSEQ multiplex PCR; TCRdb's copy keeps in-frame clones and lacks some. That table supplies the V and J calls and clone size; D and trimming were determined from the DNA. The data contain about 290,000 clones, 89% of them singletons.

The clonotype was recovered from a woman between 40 and 50 years old who had recovered from COVID-19. Input material: peripheral blood. The chain recombines TRBV5-5 with TRBJ1-5; perhaps TRBD1 as D (5 bases). The CDR3 DNA follows: TGTGCCAGCAGCTTGGTTTGGGGGGGAAATCAGCCCCAGCATTTT. Translating gives CASSLVWGGNQPQHF.